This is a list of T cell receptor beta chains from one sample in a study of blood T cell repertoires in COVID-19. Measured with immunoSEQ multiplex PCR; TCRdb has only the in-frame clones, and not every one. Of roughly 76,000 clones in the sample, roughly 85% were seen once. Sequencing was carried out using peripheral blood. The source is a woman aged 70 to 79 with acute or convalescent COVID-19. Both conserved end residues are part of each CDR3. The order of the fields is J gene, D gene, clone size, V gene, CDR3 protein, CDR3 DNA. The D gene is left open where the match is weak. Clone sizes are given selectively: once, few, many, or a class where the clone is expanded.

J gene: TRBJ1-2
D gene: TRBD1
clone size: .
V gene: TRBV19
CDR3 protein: CASSIQGVGYGYTF
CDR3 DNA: TGTGCCAGTAGTATTCAGGGGGTCGGCTATGGCTACACCTTC

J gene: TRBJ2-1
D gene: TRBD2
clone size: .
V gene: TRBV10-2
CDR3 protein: CASKTSGMYNEQFF
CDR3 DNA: TGCGCCAGCAAGACTAGCGGTATGTACAATGAGCAGTTCTTC

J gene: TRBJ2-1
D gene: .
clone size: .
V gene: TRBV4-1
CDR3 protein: CASRPGTRSSYNEQFF
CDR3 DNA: TGCGCCAGCAGACCCGGGACTCGGAGCTCCTACAATGAGCAGTTCTTC

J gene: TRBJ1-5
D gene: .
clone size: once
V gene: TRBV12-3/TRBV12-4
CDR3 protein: CASSPGGNQPQHF
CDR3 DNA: TGTGCCAGCAGTCCAGGGGGCAATCAGCCCCAGCATTTT

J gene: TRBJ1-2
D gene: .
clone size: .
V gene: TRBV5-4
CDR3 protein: CASSPDGHYGYTF
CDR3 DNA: TGTGCCAGCAGCCCCGATGGGCACTATGGCTACACCTTC

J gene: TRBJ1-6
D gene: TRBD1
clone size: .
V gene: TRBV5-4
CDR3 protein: CASSAGQGLGPLHF
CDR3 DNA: TGTGCCAGCAGCGCGGGACAGGGTCTCGGCCCCCTCCACTTT

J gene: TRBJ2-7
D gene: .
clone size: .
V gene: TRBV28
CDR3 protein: CASSDGEDSTYEQYF
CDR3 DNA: TGTGCCAGCAGTGACGGCGAAGACAGCACCTACGAGCAGTACTTC

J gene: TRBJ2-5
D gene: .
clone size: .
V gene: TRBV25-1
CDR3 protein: CASSEGPQETQYF
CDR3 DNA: TGTGCCAGCAGTGAAGGGCCCCAAGAGACCCAGTACTTC

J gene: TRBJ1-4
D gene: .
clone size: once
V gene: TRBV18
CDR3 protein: CASSPGGREKLFF
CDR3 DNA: TGTGCCAGCTCACCGGGGGGGCGTGAAAAACTGTTTTTT

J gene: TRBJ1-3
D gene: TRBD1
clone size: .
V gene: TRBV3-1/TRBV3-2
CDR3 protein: CASSQDRHSGGNTIYF
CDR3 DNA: TGTGCCAGCAGCCAGGACAGGCATAGCGGTGGAAACACCATATATTTT

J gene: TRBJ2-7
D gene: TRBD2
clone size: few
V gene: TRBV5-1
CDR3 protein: CASSPGTSGSSYEQYF
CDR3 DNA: TGCGCCAGCAGCCCTGGGACTAGCGGGAGCTCCTACGAGCAGTACTTC

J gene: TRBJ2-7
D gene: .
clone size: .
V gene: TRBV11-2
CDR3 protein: CASSYGGSSYEQYF
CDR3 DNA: TGTGCCAGCAGCTACGGTGGGAGCTCCTACGAGCAGTACTTC

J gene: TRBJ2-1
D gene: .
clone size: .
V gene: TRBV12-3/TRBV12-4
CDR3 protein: CASSPERGHEQFF
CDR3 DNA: TGTGCCAGCAGTCCGGAGCGAGGTCACGAGCAGTTCTTC

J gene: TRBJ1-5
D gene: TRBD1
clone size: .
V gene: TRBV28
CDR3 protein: CASRQGQFDQPQHF
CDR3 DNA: TGTGCCAGCAGACAGGGACAGTTCGATCAGCCCCAGCATTTT

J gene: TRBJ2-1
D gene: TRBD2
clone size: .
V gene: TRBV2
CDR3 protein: CASSEGTRVGNEQFF
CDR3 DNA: TGTGCCAGCAGTGAAGGGACTAGAGTGGGCAATGAGCAGTTCTTC

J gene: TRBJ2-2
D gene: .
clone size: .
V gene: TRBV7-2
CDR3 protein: CASSLELLTGELFF
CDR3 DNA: TGTGCCAGCAGCTTAGAACTACTAACCGGGGAGCTGTTTTTT

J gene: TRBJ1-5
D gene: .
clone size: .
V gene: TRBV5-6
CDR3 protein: CASSLGMAGPQHF
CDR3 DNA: TGTGCCAGCAGCTTGGGTATGGCAGGGCCCCAGCATTTT

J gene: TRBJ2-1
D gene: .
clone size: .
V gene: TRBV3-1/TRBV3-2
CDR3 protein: CASSLQGGDSYNEQFF
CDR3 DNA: TGTGCCAGCAGCCTACAGGGAGGGGACTCCTACAATGAGCAGTTCTTC

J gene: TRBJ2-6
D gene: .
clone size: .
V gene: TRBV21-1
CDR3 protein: CASSKSWQGPVGANVLTF
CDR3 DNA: TGTGCCAGCAGCAAAAGCTGGCAGGGGCCGGTTGGGGCCAACGTCCTGACTTTC

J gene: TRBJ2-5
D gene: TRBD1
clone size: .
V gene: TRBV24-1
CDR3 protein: CATSRQGETQYF
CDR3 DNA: TGTGCCACCAGCAGACAGGGAGAGACCCAGTACTTC

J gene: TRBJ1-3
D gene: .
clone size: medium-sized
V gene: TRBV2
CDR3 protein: CASSGGRTFSGNTIYF
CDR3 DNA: TGTGCCAGCAGTGGGGGCAGGACCTTCTCTGGAAACACCATATATTTT

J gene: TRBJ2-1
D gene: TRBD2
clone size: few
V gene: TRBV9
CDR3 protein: CASSVTGLVTSEQFF
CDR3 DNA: TGTGCCAGCAGCGTCACGGGACTAGTCACGAGTGAGCAGTTCTTC

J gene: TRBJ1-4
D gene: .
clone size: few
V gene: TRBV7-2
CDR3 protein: CASSFRTVATNEKLFF
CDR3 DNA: TGTGCCAGCAGCTTCCGGACAGTTGCAACTAATGAAAAACTGTTTTTT

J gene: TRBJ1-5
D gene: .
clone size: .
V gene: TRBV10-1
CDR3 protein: CASSAGSTGSLSNQPQHF
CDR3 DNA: TGCGCCAGCAGTGCTGGCTCCACAGGGTCCCTTAGCAATCAGCCCCAGCATTTT

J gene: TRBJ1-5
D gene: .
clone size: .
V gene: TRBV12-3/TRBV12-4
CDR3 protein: CASTGETASQHF
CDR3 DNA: TGTGCCAGCACAGGGGAGACGGCAAGTCAACATTTT

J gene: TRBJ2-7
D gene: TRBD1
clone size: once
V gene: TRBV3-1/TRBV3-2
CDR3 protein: CASSSKRDRAHEQYF
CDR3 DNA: TGTGCCAGCAGCTCAAAACGGGACAGGGCCCACGAGCAGTACTTC

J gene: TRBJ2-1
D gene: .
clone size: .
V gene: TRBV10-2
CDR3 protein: CASSESSRPEQFF
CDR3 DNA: TGCGCCAGCAGTGAGTCGAGCCGTCCGGAGCAGTTCTTC

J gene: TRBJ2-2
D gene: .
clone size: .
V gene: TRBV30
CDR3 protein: CAWTRGGNTGELFF
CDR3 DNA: TGTGCCTGGACCCGAGGGGGTAACACCGGGGAGCTGTTTTTT

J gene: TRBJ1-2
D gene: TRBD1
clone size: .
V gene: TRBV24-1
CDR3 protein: CATSWQPQGVGGYTF
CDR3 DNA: TGTGCCACCAGCTGGCAGCCCCAGGGGGTGGGTGGCTACACCTTC

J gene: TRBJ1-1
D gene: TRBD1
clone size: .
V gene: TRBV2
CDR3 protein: CASRGQYREAFF
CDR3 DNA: TGTGCCAGCAGGGGACAGTACCGAGAAGCTTTCTTT

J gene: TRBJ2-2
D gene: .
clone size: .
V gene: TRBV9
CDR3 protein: CASSVEGTPSNTGELFF
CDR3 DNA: TGTGCCAGCAGCGTAGAAGGGACACCTTCGAACACCGGGGAGCTGTTTTTT

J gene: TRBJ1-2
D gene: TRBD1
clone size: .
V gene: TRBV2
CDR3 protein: CASSTQGQGGYGYTF
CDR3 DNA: TGTGCCAGCAGTACCCAAGGACAGGGCGGCTATGGCTACACCTTC